A selection of T cell receptor beta chains follows, all from one sample in a study of blood T cell repertoires in COVID-19. Assay used: immunoSEQ multiplex PCR; TCRdb lists only in-frame clones, some missing. Among about 210,000 clones listed, approximately 90% were seen once. Sequenced input: peripheral blood. These receptors all stem from a man between 25 and 39 years old with acute or convalescent COVID-19. CDR3s include the opening cysteine and the closing phenylalanine or tryptophan. D genes are given only for firm matches. Not every row has a clone size; where given, it reads once, few, many or a size class.

CASSVIGGGEKLFF TGTGCCAGCAGTGTCATCGGGGGTGGGGAAAAACTGTTTTTT 14 TRBV2 . TRBJ1-4 .
CASSLLVGTGNTGELFF TGCGCCAGCAGCCTACTGGTGGGGACAGGCAACACCGGGGAGCTGTTTTTT 17 TRBV5-1 . TRBJ2-2 TRBD1
CASRYRERRAKLFF TGTGCCAGCAGGTACCGGGAGAGGAGAGCAAAACTGTTTTTT 14 TRBV28 . TRBJ1-4 .
CASSQNPGQGKYSNQPQHF TGCGCCAGCAGCCAAAATCCGGGACAGGGGAAATATAGCAATCAGCCCCAGCATTTT 19 TRBV4-1 . TRBJ1-5 TRBD1
CAIPPLDRGRTGELFF TGTGCCATCCCTCCTCTGGACAGGGGGCGCACCGGGGAGCTGTTTTTT 16 TRBV2 . TRBJ2-2 TRBD1
CASSFGDRGPNSPLHF TGCGCCAGCAGCTTCGGGGACAGGGGGCCCAATTCACCCCTCCACTTT 16 TRBV5-1 few TRBJ1-6 TRBD1
CASSPGTERSEPRFKNATNEKLFF TGTGCCAGCAGCCCCGGGACAGAGAGGTCCGAGCCGAGGTTTAAAAATGCAACTAATGAAAAACTGTTTTTT 24 TRBV7-8 . TRBJ1-4 TRBD1
CASSHGTDNEKLFF TGTGCCAGCAGCCACGGGACAGATAATGAAAAACTGTTTTTT 14 TRBV21-1 . TRBJ1-4 .
CATRGGITYEQYF TGTGCCACCAGGGGCGGTATTACCTACGAGCAGTACTTC 13 TRBV19 . TRBJ2-7 .
CASSETGFLGTDTQYF TGCGCCAGCAGTGAGACGGGATTTTTAGGGACAGATACGCAGTATTTT 16 TRBV10-1 . TRBJ2-3 .
CASSPRMGGRLNTDTQYF TGTGCCAGCAGTCCTCGCATGGGCGGGAGGTTAAACACAGATACGCAGTATTTT 18 TRBV27 . TRBJ2-3 TRBD2
CASSPGLPISNTEAFF TGTGCCAGCAGTCCTGGACTGCCGATTTCGAACACTGAAGCTTTCTTT 16 TRBV28 . TRBJ1-1 .
CAWSYISGNTIYF TGTGCCTGGAGTTATATCTCTGGAAACACCATATATTTT 13 TRBV30 once TRBJ1-3 .
CASRTGGSNTGELFF TGTGCCAGCAGGACAGGGGGCTCGAACACCGGGGAGCTGTTTTTT 15 TRBV11-2 . TRBJ2-2 TRBD1
CASSSGNYNEQFF TGTGCCAGCAGCTCGGGAAACTACAATGAGCAGTTCTTC 13 TRBV11-2 . TRBJ2-1 .
CASSSVPTGVIAGGNSYEQYF TGCGCCAGCAGCTCAGTCCCTACAGGGGTAATAGCGGGAGGAAACTCCTACGAGCAGTACTTC 21 TRBV5-1 . TRBJ2-7 TRBD2
CASSFLAGSSTDTQYF TGTGCCAGCAGCTTCTTAGCGGGGTCTAGCACAGATACGCAGTATTTT 16 TRBV7-2 . TRBJ2-3 TRBD2
CASSPYRGERRANYGYTF TGTGCCAGCTCACCCTACCGAGGCGAAAGGAGAGCTAACTATGGCTACACCTTC 18 TRBV18 . TRBJ1-2 .
CASSLWLIQFF TGTGCCAGCAGCTTATGGCTTATTCAGTTCTTC 11 TRBV11-3 once TRBJ2-1 .
CASSLGDRVTDTQYF TGTGCCAGCAGCTTAGGTGACAGGGTCACAGATACGCAGTATTTT 15 TRBV7-9 . TRBJ2-3 TRBD1
CASSYSGNTGELFF TGTGCCAGCAGCTATAGCGGGAACACCGGGGAGCTGTTTTTT 14 TRBV7-2 . TRBJ2-2 .